This record covers a single T cell receptor beta chain. Antigen specificity is unknown. Germline V gene lookup returns CDR1 SGHRS and CDR2 YFSETQ. J lost 0 bases, V lost 0 bases, and 4 bases had no gene match. The CDR3 is 17 amino acids. The sample is drawn from a study of cytomegalovirus exposure and HLA in healthy donors. Study findings and constraints: Rarity marked most TCR sequences, yet some public TCRs occurred in many donors.

PCR primers comprised 60 Vbeta and 13 Jbeta primers. Only in-frame clones appear in the TCRdb table, and some are missing; sequencing was by immunoSEQ multiplex PCR. This table holds about 120,000 clones, roughly 82% found once. The chain is built from TRBV5-1 and TRBJ1-4; 8 nucleotides agree with TRBD1. Sequencing used PBMCs. The clonotype was recovered from a man aged 35-49 years in good health and CMV-seropositive. CDR3 sequence: CASSLVARGPTNEKLFF. CDR3 in DNA: TGCGCCAGCAGCTTGGTTGCCAGGGGGCCAACTAATGAAAAACTGTTTTTT.